This passage covers 26 T cell receptor beta chains from one sample sequenced in a study of shared clonotypes between healthy human individuals. Clones were read by immunoSEQ multiplex PCR, and TCRdb kept only the in-frame ones, dropping some. The sample has about 1.5 million clones; nearly 99% are singletons. Specimen: naive CD4+ T cells sorted from blood. Indicated subset: CD45RA+ positively selected. The receptors shown here come from a man aged 25 to 40 in good health.

The chain uses TRBV28 and TRBJ2-7, with 9 bases that match TRBD2. The CDR3 runs to 19 residues. Germline values: CDR1 MDHEN, CDR2 SYDVKM. V lost 2 bases and J lost 3; bases outside the gene matches: 17. CDR3 residues: CASSLPSPKRGVSRYEQYF. The CDR3 region has the DNA TGTGCCAGCAGTTTACCATCCCCTAAGCGGGGGGTCAGTCGCTACGAGCAGTACTTC.

The chain is built from TRBV28 and TRBJ1-5, with a possible D match to TRBD1 (6 bases). This CDR3 comprises 15 residues. V shed 1 base and J shed 0 bases, with 7 bases lying between them. Germline V lookup: CDR1 MDHEN, CDR2 SYDVKM. For the CDR3, the DNA is TGTGCCAGCAGTTTATCAGGGGTTAGCAATCAGCCCCAGCATTTT. Its translation is CASSLSGVSNQPQHF.

This clone is a singleton in its sample. This chain connects TRBV12-5 to TRBJ2-1; 7 bases are a match to TRBD1. The CDR3 totals 14 residues. Looked up from germline, CDR1 is LGHNT and CDR2 is FRNRAP. Trimming at V came to 7 bases and at J to 2 bases, leaving 5 bases not matched to a gene. The CDR3 is CASAAGQAYNEQFF. The CDR3 nucleotides read TGTGCTAGTGCCGCAGGACAGGCCTACAATGAGCAGTTCTTC.

This chain connects TRBV11-3 to TRBJ2-1; 8 bases line up with TRBD1. The CDR3 runs 14 residues. Losses at the gene ends were 4 bases for V and 6 bases for J; bases not matched to a gene: 5. In germline, CDR1 is SGHNT, CDR2 YENEEA. For the CDR3, the DNA is TGTGCCAGCAGCTCCCAAGACAGGGGCAATGAGCAGTTCTTC. As protein: CASSSQDRGNEQFF.

The chain recombines TRBV4-1 with TRBJ2-2, with D perhaps given as TRBD1 or TRBD2 (5 bases each). CDR1 and CDR2 (germline): MGHRA, YSYEKL. The V gene lost 4 bases and the J gene lost 5 bases, with 17 bases spanning the gap. CDR3 length equals 16 residues. CDR3 DNA sequence: TGCGCCAGCAGCCTCGACTCGGGGCGACGTACCGGGGAGCTGTTTTTT. Its translation is CASSLDSGRRTGELFF.

The genes are TRBV10-1 and TRBJ2-1; a weak D match, TRBD2 (5 bases). The ends were cut back, 4 bases at V and 7 bases at J, with 14 bases in the middle. CDR1 and CDR2 (germline): WNHNN, SYGVQD (reference sequence). The length of the CDR3 is 14 residues. The CDR3: CASSVPGKGNEQFF. CDR3 nucleotides: TGCGCCAGCAGTGTTCCGGGAAAAGGGAATGAGCAGTTCTTC.

This sequence joins TRBV4-3 and TRBJ2-3; 10 bases map to TRBD1. This CDR3 region has 17 residues. V dropped 0 bases and J dropped 3; count of bases not matched to a gene: 6. The germline V gene has CDR1 LGHNA and CDR2 YSLEER. As DNA, the CDR3 is TGCGCCAGCAGCCAAGAAGTGGGACAGGGGTTGACAGATACGCAGTATTTT. This codes for CASSQEVGQGLTDTQYF.

The V and J genes are TRBV7-6 and TRBJ1-2; 9 positions agree with TRBD1. The trim removed 5 bases at V and 4 bases at J, leaving 14 bases unmatched. Per the germline V gene, CDR1 is SGHVS and CDR2 is FNYEAQ. The CDR3 extends over 17 amino acids. DNA of the CDR3: TGTGCCAGCAGCCCACTCCCGGGACAGGGATCAAGCTATGGCTACACCTTC. Its translation: CASSPLPGQGSSYGYTF.

In this sample, this clone turned up once. The gene calls are TRBV4-1 and TRBJ2-5, with 8 bases identical to TRBD1. CDR1 and CDR2 (germline): MGHRA, YSYEKL. The junction had 5 bases not matched to a gene; V was cut back by 3 bases and J by 2 bases. The CDR3 consists of 15 residues. CDR3: CASSHSGTGQETQYF. DNA for the CDR3: TGCGCCAGCAGCCACTCCGGGACAGGACAAGAGACCCAGTACTTC.

The chain links TRBV7-8 to TRBJ2-7, with 7 bases lining up with TRBD2. Germline V CDR1 and CDR2: SGHVS, FQNEAQ. V was pared by 6 bases and J by 6 bases, with 11 bases of the junction left unmatched. This CDR3 has 14 residues. Written as DNA, the CDR3 is TGTGCCAGCAGATTGGGCCTAGCGGAAAGCGAGCAGTACTTC. Protein product: CASRLGLAESEQYF.

This chain links TRBV10-2 with TRBJ2-1; D uncertain. The germline V gene has CDR1 WSHSY and CDR2 SAAADI. V shed 4 bases and J shed 2 bases, with 6 bases lying between them. The CDR3 consists of 13 residues. The CDR3 DNA sequence: TGCGCCAGCAGTGGGAGCCCCTACAATGAGCAGTTCTTC. Amino acid sequence: CASSGSPYNEQFF.

The sample holds one count of this clone. The genes are TRBV18 and TRBJ1-1; 11 bases align to TRBD1. Germline V CDR1 and CDR2: KGHSH, LQKENI. V was pared by 5 bases and J by 5 bases, with 10 bases of the junction left unmatched. This CDR3 is built from 16 residues. CDR3 amino acids: CASSAGQGVFETEAFF. In DNA, the CDR3 is TGTGCCAGCTCAGCGGGACAGGGGGTTTTTGAGACTGAAGCTTTCTTT.

The chain is built from TRBV5-1 and TRBJ2-7; D is possibly TRBD1 or TRBD2 (5 bases each). V lost 0 bases, J lost 5 bases, and 9 bases lay in between. In germline, CDR1 is SGHRS, CDR2 YFSETQ. This CDR3 is built from 13 residues. CDR3 residues: CASSLAMGDEQYF. The CDR3 DNA is TGCGCCAGCAGCTTGGCCATGGGGGACGAGCAGTACTTC.

About this clone: Other DNA sequences from this sample encode an identical CDR3 as well. The chain uses TRBV9 and TRBJ2-1, with TRBD2 matching over 9 bases. CDR3 length: 15 amino acids. V shed 3 bases and J 4 bases; nucleotides not matched to a gene: 5. Germline values: CDR1 SGDLS, CDR2 YYNGEE. CDR3 in amino acids: CASSGGTSSYNEQFF. In DNA, the CDR3 is TGTGCCAGCAGCGGTGGGACTAGCTCTTACAATGAGCAGTTCTTC. Combining the CDR3 with reference TRBV9 and TRBJ2-1 gives the whole variable domain DSGVTQTPKHLITATGQRVTLRCSPRSGDLSVYWYQQSLDQGLQFLIQYYNGEERAKGNILERFSAQQFPDLHSELNLSSLELGDSALYFCASSGGTSSYNEQFFGPGTRLTVL.

This clone was found once. This rearrangement joins TRBV5-1 to TRBJ1-1, with unresolved D. V lost 0 bases, J lost 3 bases, and 12 bases lay in between. CDR1 and CDR2 (germline): SGHRS, YFSETQ. The CDR3 is 15 amino acids. The CDR3: CASSLASTKDTEAFF. The CDR3 DNA sequence: TGCGCCAGCAGCTTGGCTTCTACTAAGGACACTGAAGCTTTCTTT. Combining the CDR3 with reference TRBV5-1 and TRBJ1-1 gives the whole variable domain KAGVTQTPRYLIKTRGQQVTLSCSPISGHRSVSWYQQTPGQGLQFLFEYFSETQRNKGNFPGRFSGRQFSNSRSEMNVSTLELGDSALYLCASSLASTKDTEAFFGQGTRLTVV.

The chain links TRBV7-2 to TRBJ2-1; D ambiguous. Trimming left V 0 bases short and J 6 bases short, with 9 bases between. The V gene's germline CDR1 is SGHTA and CDR2 FQGNSA. This CDR3 spans 14 amino acids. This CDR3 reads CASSLALAINEQFF. In nucleotides, the CDR3 is TGTGCCAGCAGCTTAGCGCTGGCTATCAATGAGCAGTTCTTC.

The rearrangement joins TRBV9 to TRBJ2-3; TRBD2 matches 11 bases. Germline V gene sequence: CDR1 SGDLS, CDR2 YYNGEE. The CDR3 sequence is 17 residues long. The ends lost 3 bases at V and 1 base at J; junction bases unmatched: 7. The CDR3 DNA is TGTGCCAGCAGCGGAGGGAGGGGACTAGCGGGCACAGATACGCAGTATTTT. Its protein product is CASSGGRGLAGTDTQYF. The full variable domain, rest sourced from reference TRBV9 and TRBJ2-3, is DSGVTQTPKHLITATGQRVTLRCSPRSGDLSVYWYQQSLDQGLQFLIQYYNGEERAKGNILERFSAQQFPDLHSELNLSSLELGDSALYFCASSGGRGLAGTDTQYFGPGTRLTVL.

This chain connects TRBV11-2 to TRBJ2-7, with 15 bases that match TRBD2. The junction had 9 bases not matched to a gene; V was cut back by 5 bases and J by 1 base. The germline V gene has CDR1 SGHAT and CDR2 FQNNGV. This CDR3 has 18 amino acids. This chain's CDR3 is CASSLGTSGRTGSYEQYF. The CDR3 bases are TGTGCCAGCAGCCTAGGGACTAGCGGGAGGACAGGGTCCTACGAGCAGTACTTC.

The V and J genes are TRBV2 and TRBJ1-2, with D maybe TRBD1 (5 bases). This CDR3 spans 13 amino acids. CDR1 and CDR2 from the germline V gene are SNHLY and FYNNEI. Deletions cut 7 bases from V and 10 bases from J, with 19 bases between. The chain's CDR3 is CASISDTWPDYTF. CDR3 DNA: TGTGCCAGCATCTCGGACACATGGCCTGACTACACCTTC.

About this clone: A much larger clone is a single base away; this may be a read error. This sample also contains other DNA sequences that code for the same CDR3. The chain links TRBV7-6 to TRBJ2-5; D ambiguous. Trimming pared 2 bases from V and 2 bases from J, leaving 0 bases between. The CDR3 contains 11 residues. From germline, CDR1 is SGHVS and CDR2 FNYEAQ. The CDR3 bases are TGTGCCAGCAGCTTACAAGAGACCCAGTACTTC. Its translation: CASSLQETQYF.

The chain links TRBV5-1 to TRBJ1-1; 7 positions match TRBD1. There are 14 residues in the CDR3. The V segment lost 4 bases and the J segment 1 base; nucleotides outside the gene matches: 4. Germline loops: CDR1 SGHRS, CDR2 YFSETQ. The CDR3 loop reads CASSKTGTNTEAFF. Here the CDR3 DNA reads TGCGCCAGCAGCAAGACAGGGACGAACACTGAAGCTTTCTTT. The full variable domain, rest sourced from reference TRBV5-1 and TRBJ1-1, is KAGVTQTPRYLIKTRGQQVTLSCSPISGHRSVSWYQQTPGQGLQFLFEYFSETQRNKGNFPGRFSGRQFSNSRSEMNVSTLELGDSALYLCASSKTGTNTEAFFGQGTRLTVV.

The chain has TRBV27 and TRBJ2-1, with D uncertain. V lost 7 bases to trimming and J lost 7 bases, with 17 bases between them. The CDR3 has 14 residues. Germline V gives CDR1 MNHEY, CDR2 SMNVEV (reference sequence). The CDR3 loop is CASTRFAEVNEQFF. The CDR3 nucleotides read TGTGCCAGCACCCGGTTCGCGGAAGTAAATGAGCAGTTCTTC.

This clone was picked up one time. This sample also contains other DNA sequences that code for the same CDR3. The chain joins TRBV5-5 to TRBJ1-1; 8 nucleotides agree with TRBD1. The CDR3 contains 14 residues. Germline CDR1 reads SGHKS; CDR2 reads YYEKEE (reference sequence). V dropped 4 bases and J dropped 1; count of bases not matched to a gene: 3. DNA for the CDR3: TGTGCCAGCAGCCCAGGGGGCGGGAACACTGAAGCTTTCTTT. Its translation is CASSPGGGNTEAFF.

The chain uses TRBV9 and TRBJ1-5; possibly TRBD1 for D (6 bases). Germline V gene lookup returns CDR1 SGDLS and CDR2 YYNGEE. Between the trimmed V and J ends, which lost 4 bases and 6 bases, there was a span of 14 bases. The length of the CDR3 is 14 residues. The chain's CDR3 is CASSSQAGVQPQHF. The CDR3 DNA sequence: TGTGCCAGCAGCTCCCAGGCAGGGGTTCAGCCCCAGCATTTT.

The chain employs TRBV6-6 and TRBJ1-3; the D gene is possibly TRBD1 (5 bases). V shed 2 bases and J shed 4 bases, with 12 bases lying between them. This CDR3 spans 15 amino acids. The germline CDR1 and CDR2 sequences are MNHNY and SVGAGI (reference sequence). For the CDR3, the DNA is TGTGCCAGCAGTTACGGTCAGGGTAACGGAAACACCATATATTTT. Its protein product is CASSYGQGNGNTIYF.

This chain links TRBV9 with TRBJ1-2, with a weak D call TRBD1 (6 bases). The CDR3 length is 14 residues. Per germline, CDR1 SGDLS and CDR2 YYNGEE. V lost 2 bases to trimming and J lost 7 bases, with 15 bases between them. The CDR3 DNA sequence: TGTGCCAGCAGCGTTGGAACAGGGAGTGTTGGCTACACCTTC. This gives the protein CASSVGTGSVGYTF. Full variable domain (outside the CDR3, taken from reference TRBV9 and TRBJ1-2): DSGVTQTPKHLITATGQRVTLRCSPRSGDLSVYWYQQSLDQGLQFLIQYYNGEERAKGNILERFSAQQFPDLHSELNLSSLELGDSALYFCASSVGTGSVGYTFGSGTRLTVV.